Shown below are 30 T cell receptor beta chains from a single sample sequenced in a study of blood T cell repertoires in COVID-19. Produced via immunoSEQ multiplex PCR; TCRdb's table is partial and in-frame only. The profile shows hundreds of thousands of clones, 83% of them singletons. Material: PBMCs or T cells enriched from blood (not recorded which). The origin of the receptors is a woman aged 45-59 years who had been exposed to COVID-19.

This chain joins TRBV20-1 and TRBJ1-3, with 7 nucleotides matching TRBD1. There are 15 residues in the CDR3. The junction had 11 bases not matched to a gene; V was cut back by 3 bases and J by 6 bases. CDR1 is DFQATT, CDR2 SNEGSKA, per germline (reference sequence). The CDR3 nucleotides read TGCAGTGCTAGTTCCGCCGGGACAGCTAAAAACACCATATATTTT. Its translation: CSASSAGTAKNTIYF.

Comment on this clone: The sample carries other DNA sequences with the same CDR3. This chain uses TRBV12-3 or TRBV12-4 with TRBJ1-3, with D uncertain. CDR3 length equals 12 residues. V was cut by 5 bases and J by 0 bases, with 2 bases left in between. CDR3 in DNA: TGTGCCAGCAGTCTCTCTGGAAACACCATATATTTT. Protein product: CASSLSGNTIYF.

In this sample, this clone turned up many times. The chain recombines TRBV7-3 with TRBJ2-1, with TRBD1 matching over 8 bases. CDR3 length equals 15 residues. J gave up 8 bases and V 4 bases, and 10 bases lay outside the gene matches. In germline, CDR1 is SGHTA, CDR2 FQGTGA. The CDR3 bases are TGTGCCAGCAGCTCGCGGACAGGGATTAGAGATGAGCAGTTCTTC. Its translation: CASSSRTGIRDEQFF.

As concerns this clone: Additional DNA sequences in this sample encode the identical CDR3. The chain combines TRBV14 with TRBJ2-7; D is perhaps TRBD1 (6 bases). The CDR3 has 13 residues. Between the trimmed V and J ends, which lost 4 bases and 6 bases, there was a span of 13 bases. Germline V gives CDR1 SGHDN, CDR2 FVKESK. CDR3 coding DNA: TGTGCCAGCAGCCTAAGGACAGAGGGCGAGCAGTACTTC. Protein: CASSLRTEGEQYF.

The genes are TRBV11-2 and TRBJ1-3; tentative D call: TRBD1 (6 bases). Germline assignment: CDR1 SGHAT and CDR2 FQNNGV. V was cut by 6 bases and J by 2 bases, with 14 bases left in between. The CDR3 covers 15 residues. The CDR3 DNA reads as TGTGCCAGCAGTACTGTGACAGGCCCTGGAAACACCATATATTTT. Amino acids: CASSTVTGPGNTIYF.

This chain uses TRBV10-2 with TRBJ2-7; 10 nucleotides match TRBD2. V shed 6 bases and J 1 base; nucleotides not matched to a gene: 6. Germline V gene lookup returns CDR1 WSHSY and CDR2 SAAADI. The CDR3 consists of 15 residues. The CDR3 nucleotides read TGCGCCAGCAGGGTAACTAGCGGGACTTCCTACGAGCAGTACTTC. As protein: CASRVTSGTSYEQYF.

The chain has TRBV5-6 and TRBJ1-1, with 7 nucleotides matching TRBD1. From germline, CDR1 is SGHDT and CDR2 YYEEEE. The CDR3 has 17 residues. Germline trimming cut 4 bases from V and 0 bases from J; bases unmatched to any gene: 12. CDR3 protein: CASSPTNRGTMNTEAFF. CDR3 bases: TGTGCCAGCAGCCCGACCAACAGGGGAACGATGAACACTGAAGCTTTCTTT.

The genes are TRBV14 and TRBJ1-1; D is uncertain. Germline V gene sequence: CDR1 SGHDN, CDR2 FVKESK. The V end lost 4 bases, the J end lost 3 bases, and 12 bases lay between the germline ends. This CDR3 spans 14 amino acids. DNA for the CDR3: TGTGCCAGCAGCCTGGGAGCCGTTTACACTGAAGCTTTCTTT. Protein: CASSLGAVYTEAFF.

The chain has TRBV4-2 and TRBJ2-3; weak D call: TRBD2 (7 bases). The germline gives CDR1 LGHNA, CDR2 YNFKEQ. V lost 8 bases, J lost 1 base, and 16 bases lay in between. The CDR3 runs 15 residues. The CDR3 sequence is CASSPRGGGTDTQYF. The CDR3 bases are TGTGCCAGCTCCCCCCGAGGGGGGGGCACAGATACGCAGTATTTT.

The chain has TRBV5-6 and TRBJ1-3; D remains ambiguous. Germline V lookup: CDR1 SGHDT, CDR2 YYEEEE. The CDR3 loop spans 14 amino acids. V dropped 3 bases and J dropped 0 bases, with 7 bases sitting between them. CDR3 in DNA: TGTGCCAGCAGCTGGGCCCGCTCTGGAAACACCATATATTTT. Translation: CASSWARSGNTIYF.

This chain joins TRBV2 and TRBJ1-1, with 10 bases fitting TRBD1. Germline CDR1 and CDR2: SNHLY and FYNNEI. V trimming: 8 bases; J trimming: 4 bases; junction bases outside the gene matches: 4. This CDR3 contains 13 residues. The CDR3 sequence: CASGGQGTTEAFF. CDR3 sequence (DNA): TGTGCCAGCGGGGGACAGGGGACCACTGAAGCTTTCTTT.

This clone was observed a single time. The chain links TRBV29-1 to TRBJ1-2; TRBD1 might be the D (6 bases). This CDR3 comprises 13 residues. Deletions cut 7 bases from V and 7 bases from J, with 19 bases between. The germline V gene has CDR1 SQVTM and CDR2 ANQGSEA. The CDR3 spells CSALTGMFGGYTF. In DNA, the CDR3 is TGCAGCGCGCTTACAGGGATGTTTGGTGGCTACACCTTC.

The rearrangement uses TRBV19 and TRBJ2-1; D is ambiguous. The V gene lost 2 bases and the J gene lost 6 bases, with 2 bases spanning the gap. CDR3 length: 11 amino acids. Germline CDR1 is LNHDA and CDR2 is SQIVND (reference sequence). This CDR3 reads CASSILNEQFF. The CDR3 bases are TGTGCCAGTAGTATACTCAATGAGCAGTTCTTC. Based on the CDR3 plus reference TRBV19 and TRBJ2-1, the full variable domain is DGGITQSPKYLFRKEGQNVTLSCEQNLNHDAMYWYRQDPGQGLRLIYYSQIVNDFQKGDIAEGYSVSREKKESFPLTVTSAQKNPTAFYLCASSILNEQFFGPGTRLTVL.

The rearrangement uses TRBV7-8 and TRBJ2-5; D is unclear. The CDR3 loop spans 14 amino acids. V was shortened by 3 bases and J by 3 bases, with 11 bases between the two germline ends. Germline V CDR1 and CDR2: SGHVS, FQNEAQ. In DNA form, the CDR3 reads TGTGCCAGCAGCTTCGTGCGGCAGAAAGAGACCCAGTACTTC. Protein product: CASSFVRQKETQYF.

In this sample, this clone turned up once. The genes are TRBV9 and TRBJ2-3; the match to TRBD2 covers 7 bases. From germline, CDR1 is SGDLS and CDR2 YYNGEE. The CDR3 covers 13 residues. Trimming at V came to 3 bases and at J to 5 bases, leaving 3 bases not matched to a gene. The CDR3 spells CASSGAGEDTQYF. The CDR3 DNA sequence: TGTGCCAGCAGCGGGGCGGGGGAAGATACGCAGTATTTT. Filled out from reference TRBV9 and TRBJ2-3, the complete variable domain reads DSGVTQTPKHLITATGQRVTLRCSPRSGDLSVYWYQQSLDQGLQFLIQYYNGEERAKGNILERFSAQQFPDLHSELNLSSLELGDSALYFCASSGAGEDTQYFGPGTRLTVL.

This chain joins TRBV3-1 (or the pseudogene TRBV3-2) and TRBJ1-1; D is uncertain. CDR1 and CDR2 (germline): LGHDT, YNNKEL (reference sequence). The CDR3 runs 14 residues. The V and J ends lost 1 base and 1 base respectively, with 7 bases between them. CDR3 sequence (DNA): TGTGCCAGCAGCCAAGTCATGAGGAACACTGAAGCTTTCTTT. It translates to CASSQVMRNTEAFF.

The chain combines TRBV19 with TRBJ1-1; D is unresolved. Germline CDR1 reads LNHDA; CDR2 reads SQIVND (reference sequence). V was clipped by 6 bases and J by 8 bases, with 13 bases between them. The CDR3 spans 12 residues. The CDR3 sequence: CASRTGNIEAFF. CDR3 coding DNA: TGTGCCAGTAGAACCGGGAATATAGAAGCTTTCTTT. Variable domain in full (rest from reference TRBV19 and TRBJ1-1): DGGITQSPKYLFRKEGQNVTLSCEQNLNHDAMYWYRQDPGQGLRLIYYSQIVNDFQKGDIAEGYSVSREKKESFPLTVTSAQKNPTAFYLCASRTGNIEAFFGQGTRLTVV.

CDR3 in amino acids: CASSQHRDSSSSYNSPLHF. CDR3 sequence (DNA): TGTGCCAGCAGCCAACACCGGGACAGCTCGAGCTCCTATAATTCACCCCTCCACTTT. This chain joins TRBV3-1 (or the pseudogene TRBV3-2) and TRBJ1-6; 7 bases map to TRBD1. The V gene's germline CDR1 is LGHDT and CDR2 YNNKEL (reference sequence). The CDR3 has 19 amino acids. The junction had 10 bases not matched to a gene; V was cut back by 2 bases and J by 0 bases.

The chain has TRBV4-2 and TRBJ2-2; 10 bases agree with TRBD2. The germline V gene encodes CDR1 LGHNA and CDR2 YNFKEQ. The CDR3 totals 18 residues. V shed 0 bases and J 5 bases; nucleotides not matched to a gene: 9. CDR3 residues: CASSQDAAGGPRTGELFF. CDR3 in DNA: TGTGCCAGCAGCCAAGACGCAGCGGGGGGGCCGCGGACCGGGGAGCTGTTTTTT.

Notes on this clone: Within the sample, other DNA sequences also encode this same CDR3. The chain recombines TRBV9 with TRBJ1-1; D call uncertain. The CDR3 is 12 amino acids. Trimming left V 4 bases short and J 5 bases short, with 9 bases between. Germline V gene data show CDR1 as SGDLS and CDR2 as YYNGEE. CDR3 in amino acids: CASSSRSTEAFF. The DNA of the CDR3 is TGTGCCAGCAGCTCTAGGAGTACTGAAGCTTTCTTT.

The chain employs TRBV30 and TRBJ1-2; the match to TRBD1 covers 10 bases. Germline values: CDR1 GTSNPN, CDR2 SVGIG (reference sequence). The CDR3 is 16 amino acids. The V and J ends lost 3 bases and 2 bases, in that order; junction bases with no gene match: 9. DNA for the CDR3: TGTGCCTGGAGACAGGACAGGGGGTTCGCGAACTATGGCTACACCTTC. Protein: CAWRQDRGFANYGYTF.

The chain combines TRBV3-1 (or the pseudogene TRBV3-2) with TRBJ1-1; the match to TRBD1 covers 7 bases. V gave up 5 bases and J gave up 7 bases; unmatched junction bases: 13. This CDR3 spans 15 amino acids. The germline gives CDR1 LGHDT, CDR2 YNNKEL (reference sequence). The CDR3 DNA reads as TGTGCCAGCAGCGGATCGGAGACAGGGCGTTTTGAAGCTTTCTTT. Translation gives CASSGSETGRFEAFF.

The V call is TRBV6-2 or TRBV6-3, the J call TRBJ2-7; maybe TRBD2 (6 bases). The germline gives CDR1 MNHEY, CDR2 SVGEGT. V gave up 2 bases and J gave up 3 bases, with 23 bases separating them. This CDR3 is built from 18 residues. The DNA for the CDR3 is TGTGCCAGCAGTTACCCATTTGGACGGCCTCTGGGGGGCTACGAGCAGTACTTC. Translating it yields CASSYPFGRPLGGYEQYF.

The rearrangement links TRBV19 to TRBJ1-2; D gene ambiguous. The CDR3 is 13 amino acids. The germline V and J ends were trimmed by 2 bases and 2 bases, with 6 bases remaining between them. The germline V gene encodes CDR1 LNHDA and CDR2 SQIVND (reference sequence). CDR3 amino acids: CASSIRENYGYTF. The DNA for the CDR3 is TGTGCCAGTAGTATACGAGAAAACTATGGCTACACCTTC. Full variable domain (missing parts from reference TRBV19 and TRBJ1-2): DGGITQSPKYLFRKEGQNVTLSCEQNLNHDAMYWYRQDPGQGLRLIYYSQIVNDFQKGDIAEGYSVSREKKESFPLTVTSAQKNPTAFYLCASSIRENYGYTFGSGTRLTVV.

The V call is TRBV11-2, the J call TRBJ2-7; perhaps TRBD1 as D (5 bases). This CDR3 has 15 residues. Germline-derived CDR1 and CDR2 are SGHAT and FQNNGV. Between the trimmed V and J ends, which lost 2 bases and 1 base, there was a span of 12 bases. CDR3 DNA: TGTGCCAGCAGCTTAAAGGGGTCTGGTTCCTACGAGCAGTACTTC. Protein sequence: CASSLKGSGSYEQYF.

Written as DNA, the CDR3 is TGTGCCAGCCGGAGGATTATGGGGGGCACTGAAGCTTTCTTT. This translates into CASRRIMGGTEAFF. The chain has TRBV27 and TRBJ1-1, with D possibly being TRBD1 (5 bases). The CDR3 runs to 14 residues. V was cut by 8 bases and J by 4 bases, with 17 bases left in between. CDR1 and CDR2 from the germline V gene are MNHEY and SMNVEV (reference sequence).

The chain links TRBV5-1 to TRBJ2-5; tentative D call: TRBD1 (5 bases). Trimming took off 4 bases at V and 4 bases at J, with 14 bases between the two ends. The CDR3 covers 14 residues. The germline gives CDR1 SGHRS, CDR2 YFSETQ. The chain's CDR3 is CASSQGRSRETQYF. CDR3 in DNA: TGCGCCAGCAGCCAGGGTAGGAGTCGAGAGACCCAGTACTTC. Combining the CDR3 with reference TRBV5-1 and TRBJ2-5 gives the whole variable domain KAGVTQTPRYLIKTRGQQVTLSCSPISGHRSVSWYQQTPGQGLQFLFEYFSETQRNKGNFPGRFSGRQFSNSRSEMNVSTLELGDSALYLCASSQGRSRETQYFGPGTRLLVL.

J is TRBJ1-1 and V is TRBV25-1; D not certain. The CDR3 loop spans 15 amino acids. V lost 5 bases, J lost 4 bases, and 17 bases lay in between. Germline CDR1 and CDR2: MGHDK and SYGVNS. CDR3 residues: CASSSRGRRGTEAFF. CDR3 sequence (DNA): TGTGCCAGCAGTTCCCGCGGTCGACGAGGCACTGAAGCTTTCTTT.

This rearrangement joins TRBV5-1 to TRBJ2-5; TRBD2 is a possible D gene (6 bases). V was trimmed by 4 bases and J by 4 bases, leaving 20 bases between them. Germline V gives CDR1 SGHRS, CDR2 YFSETQ. The CDR3 sequence is 16 residues long. The DNA of the CDR3 is TGCGCCAGCAGCACCCCGACTAGTCTTGGGGGAGAGACCCAGTACTTC. It codes for CASSTPTSLGGETQYF.

This clone was observed a few times. The chain joins TRBV5-4 to TRBJ1-6, with a possible D match to TRBD1 (5 bases). CDR1 and CDR2 from the germline V gene are SGHNT and YYREEE (reference sequence). Trimming stripped 0 bases from V and 8 bases from J, with 9 bases between. CDR3 length: 14 residues. CDR3 sequence: CASSLGQGDSPLHF. The CDR3, as DNA: TGTGCCAGCAGCTTGGGCCAGGGTGATTCACCCCTCCACTTT.